One sample yielded the 18 T cell receptor beta chains listed below, sequenced in a study of T cell repertoires in cytomegalovirus infection. A single record per CDR3 protein comes from TCRdb applying MiXCR to the reads. The sample lists 500,000 or so distinct CDR3 sequences, approximately 15% occurring once. The sequenced sample was CD8+ T cells from PBMCs. These receptors came from a human donor in good health (CMV status not recorded). Some clones in this sample may be carry-over from other donors' samples.

The sample holds a few counts of this clonotype. J is TRBJ2-7 and V is TRBV12-3 or TRBV12-4; D tentatively reads TRBD1 or TRBD2 (6 bases each). This CDR3 comprises 12 residues. V was trimmed by 7 bases and J by 6 bases, leaving 13 bases between them. CDR3 nucleotide sequence: TGTGCCAGCACCTTCGGAGGGGGCGAGCAGTACTTC. Protein sequence: CASTFGGGEQYF.

There are many counts of this clonotype. This chain connects TRBV7-2 to TRBJ2-3; 7 nucleotides agree with TRBD1. Unmatched junction bases numbered 13, after V lost 5 bases and J lost 2 bases. The CDR3 is 17 residues long. CDR1 is SGHTA, CDR2 FQGNSA, per germline. DNA of the CDR3: TGTGCCAGCAGCCCATCACTCAGGACAGGATTCACAGATACGCAGTATTTT. The encoded protein is CASSPSLRTGFTDTQYF. Variable domain in full (rest from reference TRBV7-2 and TRBJ2-3): GAGVSQSPSNKVTEKGKDVELRCDPISGHTALYWYRQSLGQGLEFLIYFQGNSAPDKSGLPSDRFSAERTGGSVSTLTIQRTQQEDSAVYLCASSPSLRTGFTDTQYFGPGTRLTVL.

This clonotype showed up just a few times. The J gene is TRBJ2-1, the V gene TRBV9; D might be TRBD1 (5 bases). Germline CDR1 SGDLS, CDR2 YYNGEE. The CDR3 is 18 amino acids. V dropped 0 bases and J dropped 0 bases, with 16 bases sitting between them. CDR3 amino acids: CASSVALLTDSSYNEQFF. DNA for the CDR3: TGTGCCAGCAGCGTAGCCCTACTGACAGATAGCTCCTACAATGAGCAGTTCTTC.

The genes are TRBV19 and TRBJ2-1; 10 bases agree with TRBD2. The trim removed 3 bases at V and 9 bases at J, leaving 2 bases unmatched. The CDR3 runs 13 residues. Germline values: CDR1 LNHDA, CDR2 SQIVND (reference sequence). The CDR3 DNA is TGTGCCAGTAGTATTCCTAGCGGGAGTGAGCAGTTCTTC. This gives the protein CASSIPSGSEQFF.

The table lists this clonotype with many counts. V and J are TRBV7-9 and TRBJ2-1, with 7 positions matching TRBD2. The CDR3 runs 15 residues. Trimming took 5 bases from V and 6 from J; bases not matched to a gene: 10. Germline CDR1 and CDR2: SEHNR and FQNEAQ (reference sequence). CDR3 sequence reads: CASSRARERVNEQFF. The CDR3 region has the DNA TGTGCCAGCAGCCGGGCGCGGGAGCGGGTCAATGAGCAGTTCTTC. Filled out from reference TRBV7-9 and TRBJ2-1, the complete variable domain reads DTGVSQNPRHKITKRGQNVTFRCDPISEHNRLYWYRQTLGQGPEFLTYFQNEAQLEKSRLLSDRFSAERPKGSFSTLEIQRTEQGDSAMYLCASSRARERVNEQFFGPGTRLTVL.

This clonotype was found many times. The gene calls are TRBV6-2 or TRBV6-3 and TRBJ2-1, with 8 bases lining up with TRBD2. The CDR3 has 16 residues. Trimming cost V 2 bases and J 5 bases; bases outside gene matches: 8. CDR1 and CDR2 from the germline V gene are MNHEY and SVGEGT. CDR3 in DNA: TGTGCCAGCAGTTACATGTACACGGGGGGGGACAATGAGCAGTTCTTC. Translation gives CASSYMYTGGDNEQFF.

This clonotype was counted at least ten times. V gene TRBV12-3 or TRBV12-4 combines with J gene TRBJ2-1; D possibly matches TRBD1 or TRBD2 (7 bases each). Trimming removed 6 bases at V and 6 bases at J, with 30 bases between. The CDR3 length is 19 residues. CDR3 protein: CASSSPPLAGGRGGNEQFF. As DNA, the CDR3 is TGTGCCAGCAGCTCCCCCCCACTAGCAGGGGGGAGGGGGGGCAATGAGCAGTTCTTC.

This clonotype was detected a few times. The gene calls are TRBV28 and TRBJ2-7; 11 nucleotides match TRBD2. Germline V gives CDR1 MDHEN, CDR2 SYDVKM. The V segment lost 4 bases and the J segment 3 bases; nucleotides outside the gene matches: 5. This CDR3 is 15 amino acids long. The CDR3 is CASSSLGLADYEQYF. The CDR3 nucleotides are TGTGCCAGCAGTTCACTGGGACTAGCGGACTACGAGCAGTACTTC.

This clonotype appeared many times. CDR3 nucleotide sequence: TGTGCCAGTAGCCATACAGGGAAATCTAGCAATCAGCCCCAGCATTTT. It encodes CASSHTGKSSNQPQHF. The chain has TRBV19 and TRBJ1-5; a possible D gene is TRBD1 (6 bases). Germline CDR1 and CDR2: LNHDA and SQIVND (reference sequence). The CDR3 spans 16 residues. V was trimmed by 6 bases and J by 0 bases, leaving 15 bases between them.

This chain connects TRBV27 to TRBJ1-5, with a weak D call TRBD1 (5 bases). There are 15 residues in the CDR3. V lost 3 bases, J lost 1 base, and 10 bases lay in between. Per the germline V gene, CDR1 is MNHEY and CDR2 is SMNVEV (reference sequence). The CDR3 sequence is CASSLGGWSNQPQHF. DNA for the CDR3: TGTGCCAGCAGTTTGGGGGGGTGGAGCAATCAGCCCCAGCATTTT.

The V gene is TRBV27, the J gene TRBJ1-5, with 7 nucleotides matching TRBD1. This CDR3 is 14 amino acids long. The germline gives CDR1 MNHEY, CDR2 SMNVEV (reference sequence). Trimming cost V 2 bases and J 8 bases; bases outside gene matches: 6. The CDR3 loop is CASSLTGAIEPQHF. The CDR3 DNA reads TGTGCCAGCAGTTTAACAGGGGCCATAGAGCCCCAGCATTTT.

The rearrangement links TRBV5-4 to TRBJ1-6; 8 bases are a match to TRBD1. The junction had 2 bases not matched to a gene; V was cut back by 3 bases and J by 0 bases. CDR3 length: 16 residues. CDR1 and CDR2 (germline): SGHNT, YYREEE (reference sequence). The CDR3 protein is CASSWDRSSYNSPLHF. CDR3 nucleotide sequence: TGTGCCAGCAGCTGGGACAGGAGCTCCTATAATTCACCCCTCCACTTT.

The table lists this clonotype with many counts. CDR3 amino acids: CASSEGHNEQFF. CDR3 coding DNA: TGTGCCAGCAGTGAAGGCCACAATGAGCAGTTCTTC. This chain uses TRBV6-1 with TRBJ2-1, with D unclear. Deletions cut 1 base from V and 5 bases from J, with 3 bases between. The germline V gene encodes CDR1 MNHNS and CDR2 SASEGT. This CDR3 comprises 12 residues.

The gene calls are TRBV27 and TRBJ2-2, with D unresolved. CDR1 and CDR2 (germline): MNHEY, SMNVEV (reference sequence). The CDR3 spans 15 residues. V was trimmed by 3 bases and J by 0 bases, leaving 8 bases between them. DNA of the CDR3: TGTGCCAGCAGTTTGCGGAGATCGAACACCGGGGAGCTGTTTTTT. The encoded protein is CASSLRRSNTGELFF.

This clonotype was detected ten times or more. The CDR3 here is CASGLVGSGADQETQYF. The CDR3 bases are TGTGCTAGTGGTTTGGTCGGTAGCGGGGCCGACCAAGAGACCCAGTACTTC. J is TRBJ2-5 and V is TRBV12-5, with 8 nucleotides matching TRBD2. The CDR3 runs to 17 residues. V gave up 0 bases and J gave up 0 bases; unmatched junction bases: 6. The germline V gene has CDR1 LGHNT and CDR2 FRNRAP.

This clonotype was observed many times. This rearrangement joins TRBV7-2 to TRBJ2-5; D call uncertain. This CDR3 has 13 amino acids. The germline CDR1 and CDR2 sequences are SGHTA and FQGNSA. V lost 5 bases and J 0 bases, leaving 7 bases between the germline ends. The CDR3 bases are TGTGCCAGCAGCCCACCTCACCAAGAGACCCAGTACTTC. Translated, it gives CASSPPHQETQYF.

The V and J genes are TRBV28 and TRBJ1-3; no clear D gene. Per the germline V gene, CDR1 is MDHEN and CDR2 is SYDVKM. Trimming took 3 bases from V and 4 from J, leaving 10 bases between them. This CDR3 has 14 amino acids. The chain's CDR3 is CASSFGVAGNTIYF. DNA for the CDR3: TGTGCCAGCAGTTTCGGGGTAGCCGGAAACACCATATATTTT.

This clonotype has only a few counts. V is TRBV5-6 and J is TRBJ2-7; 14 bases fit TRBD2. The V gene's germline CDR1 is SGHDT and CDR2 YYEEEE. The CDR3 sequence is 17 residues long. The J segment lost 6 bases and the V segment lost 4 bases, leaving 12 bases of the junction unmatched. CDR3 nucleotide sequence: TGTGCCAGCAGCCTAAGGAAACCGGGACTAGCGGGGGTCGAGCAGTACTTC. Amino acids: CASSLRKPGLAGVEQYF.